These 16 T cell receptor beta chains came from one sample sequenced in a study of blood T cell repertoires in COVID-19. TCRdb keeps only in-frame clones here, not all; method: immunoSEQ multiplex PCR. The sample includes approximately 140,000 clones, around 83% of them seen just once. The sequencing sample was made of peripheral blood. Every receptor here comes from a man aged 30 to 39 with COVID-19, enrolled during active disease.

In DNA form, the CDR3 reads TGTGCCAGCAGTTACTCGGAGAATCAGCCCCAGCATTTT. This sequence encodes CASSYSENQPQHF. The chain has TRBV6-2 or TRBV6-3 and TRBJ1-5; D uncertain. This CDR3 is 13 amino acids long. The germline V gene encodes CDR1 MNHEY and CDR2 SVGEGT. The ends were cut back, 0 bases at V and 4 bases at J, with 4 bases in the middle.

This clone was detected only a few times. This sequence joins TRBV6-5 and TRBJ1-5; no clear D. Trimming cost V 3 bases and J 8 bases, with 11 bases left between them. Germline lookup yields CDR1 MNHEY and CDR2 SVGAGI. CDR3 length: 13 amino acids. CDR3 loop: CASSYGGGEPQHF. Written as DNA, the CDR3 is TGTGCCAGCAGTTATGGAGGCGGTGAGCCCCAGCATTTT.

This chain joins TRBV5-6 and TRBJ2-7; D is unclear. The CDR3 contains 11 residues. Deletions cut 5 bases from V and 4 bases from J, with 7 bases between. Germline V gives CDR1 SGHDT, CDR2 YYEEEE. CDR3 coding DNA: TGTGCCAGCAGGTCGGAGTACGAGCAGTACTTC. Translation: CASRSEYEQYF.

Of note for this clone: Other DNA sequences from this sample encode an identical CDR3 as well. V usage is TRBV12-3 or TRBV12-4 and J usage is TRBJ1-4; 7 nucleotides agree with TRBD1. This CDR3 region has 12 residues. The ends lost 6 bases at V and 7 bases at J; junction bases unmatched: 2. This chain's CDR3 is CASRPGGEKLFF. The CDR3 nucleotides are TGTGCCAGCAGACCAGGGGGTGAAAAACTGTTTTTT.

This clone appeared a few times. The gene calls are TRBV6-2 or TRBV6-3 and TRBJ2-3; D gene unclear. The V end lost 0 bases, the J end lost 4 bases, and 11 bases lay between the germline ends. The CDR3 extends over 15 amino acids. Germline V CDR1 and CDR2: MNHEY, SVGEGT. The CDR3 DNA sequence: TGTGCCAGCAGTTACTCGGCGGAGCCGTCAGATACGCAGTATTTT. It specifies CASSYSAEPSDTQYF.

The chain is built from TRBV28 and TRBJ2-3; D not certain. Trimming pared 6 bases from V and 3 bases from J, leaving 7 bases between. CDR3 length equals 12 residues. Germline values: CDR1 MDHEN, CDR2 SYDVKM. The CDR3 DNA reads TGTGCCAGCAGACTCTCAACAGATACGCAGTATTTT. It translates to CASRLSTDTQYF.

The chain employs TRBV10-3 and TRBJ1-1; no firm D call. Germline V gene data show CDR1 as ENHRY and CDR2 as SYGVKD. The CDR3 sequence is 16 residues long. The V end was cut by 2 bases, the J end by 0 bases, with 13 bases between. The DNA of the CDR3 is TGTGCCATCAGTGAGAGGGAGGTAGGCCTGAACACTGAAGCTTTCTTT. Its protein product is CAISEREVGLNTEAFF.

This clone was detected a few times. The chain carries TRBV15 and TRBJ1-5, with TRBD1 matching over 7 bases. Trimming cost V 2 bases and J 5 bases; bases outside gene matches: 12. The CDR3 runs to 17 residues. The germline gives CDR1 LNHNV, CDR2 YYDKDF (reference sequence). CDR3 amino acids: CATSRLPTGRNDQPQHF. CDR3 bases: TGTGCCACCAGCAGACTCCCGACAGGGAGAAATGATCAGCCCCAGCATTTT.

The chain employs TRBV7-9 and TRBJ2-7, with D perhaps TRBD1 (5 bases). The CDR3 covers 17 residues. In germline, CDR1 is SEHNR, CDR2 FQNEAQ (reference sequence). V shed 4 bases and J shed 3 bases, with 22 bases lying between them. The CDR3 protein is CASSSGPAGLIYYEQYF. CDR3 in DNA: TGTGCCAGCAGCTCCGGCCCCGCAGGGCTTATCTACTACGAGCAGTACTTC. Full variable domain (remainder filled in from reference TRBV7-9 and TRBJ2-7): DTGVSQNPRHKITKRGQNVTFRCDPISEHNRLYWYRQTLGQGPEFLTYFQNEAQLEKSRLLSDRFSAERPKGSFSTLEIQRTEQGDSAMYLCASSSGPAGLIYYEQYFGPGTRLTVT.

V and J are TRBV27 and TRBJ1-5; D is perhaps TRBD1 (6 bases). The CDR3 sequence is 15 residues long. Trimming removed 0 bases from V and 5 bases from J, with 11 bases in between. CDR1 is MNHEY, CDR2 SMNVEV, per germline (reference sequence). CDR3 loop: CASSLSGRGHQPQHF. As DNA, the CDR3 is TGTGCCAGCAGTTTATCGGGCAGGGGTCATCAGCCCCAGCATTTT.

The V and J genes are TRBV28 and TRBJ1-1; possible D gene TRBD1, 5 bases. The V and J ends lost 5 bases and 1 base respectively, with 14 bases between them. The CDR3 runs to 15 residues. CDR1 is MDHEN and CDR2 is SYDVKM in the germline V gene. The CDR3 spells CASSQTAGRNTEAFF. CDR3 in DNA: TGTGCCAGCAGTCAAACGGCAGGGCGGAACACTGAAGCTTTCTTT. Full variable domain (outside the CDR3, taken from reference TRBV28 and TRBJ1-1): DVKVTQSSRYLVKRTGEKVFLECVQDMDHENMFWYRQDPGLGLRLIYFSYDVKMKEKGDIPEGYSVSREKKERFSLILESASTNQTSMYLCASSQTAGRNTEAFFGQGTRLTVV.

V and J are TRBV10-1 and TRBJ2-1; 12 nucleotides align to TRBD2. The V segment lost 6 bases and the J segment 4 bases; nucleotides outside the gene matches: 4. Per germline, CDR1 WNHNN and CDR2 SYGVQD (reference sequence). This CDR3 spans 15 amino acids. DNA for the CDR3: TGCGCCAGCAGCCCGACTAGCGGGAGTTACAATGAGCAGTTCTTC. Amino acid sequence: CASSPTSGSYNEQFF.

Only one count was recorded for this clone. This chain uses TRBV5-1 with TRBJ2-2; 9 bases align to TRBD1. The J segment lost 2 bases and the V segment lost 4 bases, leaving 12 bases of the junction unmatched. The CDR3 length is 18 residues. CDR1 is SGHRS, CDR2 YFSETQ, per germline. The CDR3 region is CASSPHLGGQGNTGELFF. CDR3 nucleotide sequence: TGCGCCAGCAGCCCCCACCTCGGGGGACAGGGAAACACCGGGGAGCTGTTTTTT.

V and J are TRBV27 and TRBJ2-7; D unclear. CDR1 is MNHEY, CDR2 SMNVEV, per germline (reference sequence). Trimming cost V 7 bases and J 5 bases, with 24 bases left between them. The CDR3 is 16 residues long. The DNA of the CDR3 is TGTGCCAGCAATCGGGTCGGGTCGTCGGCTCGGAACGAGCAGTACTTC. Encoded protein: CASNRVGSSARNEQYF.

V is TRBV7-2 and J is TRBJ2-5; D possibly corresponds to TRBD2 (5 bases). V was pared by 5 bases and J by 1 base, with 11 bases between. This CDR3 comprises 14 residues. CDR1 and CDR2 (germline): SGHTA, FQGNSA. The CDR3 sequence: CASSPKAGQETQYF. DNA of the CDR3: TGTGCCAGCAGCCCCAAGGCGGGCCAAGAGACCCAGTACTTC.

V is TRBV6-5 and J is TRBJ2-7; D perhaps matches TRBD1 (6 bases). V lost 5 bases, J lost 0 bases, and 14 bases lay in between. The CDR3 extends over 15 amino acids. The V gene's germline CDR1 is MNHEY and CDR2 SVGAGI. The CDR3: CASSPDRPHSYEQYF. CDR3 sequence (DNA): TGTGCCAGCAGTCCTGACAGGCCCCACTCCTACGAGCAGTACTTC.